The clone carrying this T cell receptor (beta chain) has more than one count but fewer than ten. Its cognate antigen is unknown. This CDR3 has 18 residues. The trim removed 4 bases at V and 1 base at J, leaving 7 bases unmatched. Germline V gives CDR1 SGHRS, CDR2 YFSETQ. A universal primer site was created by template switching, with the cDNA bearing unique molecular identifiers. One entry per CDR3 protein, called by TCRdb with MiXCR from the 5' RACE reads. This table has about 890,000 distinct CDR3 sequences, 9% to 15% appearing once. The sample belongs to a study of identical twins. Overall study findings and caveats: Models, which agreed with sharing between unrelated individuals, nonetheless underestimated the out-of-frame TCR alpha sharing seen in monozygotic twins.

Healthy Caucasian donors formed the entire cohort. The data were also submitted as part of a second study, on yellow fever vaccine responses in identical twins.

The genes are TRBV5-1 and TRBJ2-3; TRBD2 agrees at 15 bases. The material sequenced was PBMCs. The clonotype comes from a woman aged 18-30 years in good health. CDR3 loop: CASSLGLAGGTRTDTQYF. The DNA for the CDR3 is TGCGCCAGCAGCCTCGGACTAGCGGGAGGGACGCGCACAGATACGCAGTATTTT. The whole variable domain, filled in from reference TRBV5-1 and TRBJ2-3, reads KAGVTQTPRYLIKTRGQQVTLSCSPISGHRSVSWYQQTPGQGLQFLFEYFSETQRNKGNFPGRFSGRQFSNSRSEMNVSTLELGDSALYLCASSLGLAGGTRTDTQYFGPGTRLTVL.